Included here is one TCR beta chain sequence, with context. The target of this receptor is not known. No base quality information exists; no much larger clone differs at one position. Including the terminal cysteine and phenylalanine, the CDR3 comprises 17 residues. Only the CDR3 DNA stays, 51 bases, in frame from base 1. From a lookup of the germline V gene, CDR1 and CDR2 are SGHVS and FNYEAQ. At the junction V is shortened by 2 bases and J by 0 bases, with 16 bases in between. TCRbeta CDR3 regions were amplified from genomic DNA using the immunoSEQ Assay, a bias-controlled multiplex PCR. The authors processed their data as follows. Nucleated cell counts per sample were estimated from amplification of reference gene primers within the assay. Sequence reads were collapsed and filtered to measure the absolute abundance of every unique TCRbeta CDR3 rearrangement. For each sample, productive Simpson clonality was calculated by taking the square root of Simpson's diversity index across productive rearrangements. Here the immuneACCESS table is served through TCRdb, limited to in-frame sequences with V and J called. Missing clones are a known gap in these copies; in checked studies unresolved V genes cover under half, and the rest lacks a known reason. D and trimming come from the DNA, and the V and J calls and clone size come from that table. This sample holds about 320,000 clones; around nine tenths were observed only once. The top ten clones comprise 2% to 3% of the sample.

The sample is drawn from a study of blood T cell repertoires in COVID-19 (TCRdb year 2020). Some background on the complete study: Collaborator samples came from the United States, Italy and Spain and covered acute and convalescent phases of COVID-19. The material from the prospective study consisted of cDNA or gDNA derived from T cells, B-cell-depleted T cells, or PBMCs. Deeply sampled blood TCRbeta repertoires from subjects exposed to, actively infected with, or recovered from COVID-19 were included in the dataset. The repertoires were made available in a free public database intended to serve as a resource for research on the immune response to SARS-CoV-2. The samples were drawn from two sources: the first 160 participants of the ongoing ImmuneRACE study, and 1,200 or so subjects contributed by 6 global collaborators. The sample metadata nearly always contained a de-identified subject ID, COVID-19 status, age in years and sex. Where available, HLA class I and class II types were taken from metadata supplied by the sample provider and were not determined by assay-based typing. General findings and caveats noted by the study authors: Clinical and demographic metadata were provided uncurated, with the amount varying by source and participant.

In the prospective study, participants were roughly 18 to 100 years old, resided in 20 to 30 geographic areas of the United States, and were enrolled through a virtual design. To assign participants to cohorts, the prospective study relied on clinical history that participants themselves reported in a screening survey and a study questionnaire. For ImmuneRACE Cohort 3, a participant was defined as recovered based on two consecutive negative NP/OP PCR tests, clearance by a healthcare professional, or resolution of symptoms. Mobile phlebotomists in the prospective study collected whole blood, serum and a nasopharyngeal or oropharyngeal swab from every participant. Participants in the prospective study had the option to provide additional blood draws and questionnaires over a 2-month period. Blood samples from the prospective study were shipped frozen or at room temperature prior to DNA extraction.

Sequences were obtained from PBMCs or T cells enriched from blood (not recorded which). This sequence was found in a man in his fifties or sixties who had recovered from COVID-19. Recombination linked TRBV7-6 to TRBJ1-2; no D segment can be confidently identified. The bases read TGTGCCAGCAGCTTAAACGAGGGTTCACCTTCTAACTATGGCTACACCTTC. Its product reads: CASSLNEGSPSNYGYTF.